Sequencing of this TCR beta chain was carried out in a study of blood T cells in healthy people across ages. Study-wide findings and caveats: Strong correlation existed between TCR beta diversity and naive T cell percentage. Versus aged donors, long-lived donors had higher diversity and more naive CD4+ cells.

Then a second PCR, running roughly 7 to 12 cycles, was carried out with a sample-barcoded 5' primer and a J-beta primer mix. TCRdb re-called the 5' RACE reads through MiXCR, storing one row per CDR3 protein. This table holds 600,000 to 650,000 distinct CDR3 sequences, approximately 50% found once. The ends were cut back, 3 bases at V and 7 bases at J, with 8 bases in the middle. The CDR3 is 12 residues long. The V gene's germline CDR1 is SGHDT and CDR2 YYEEEE. Turning to this clonotype: Its antigen is undetermined.

The receptor was isolated from a man between 60 and 70 years old in good health. The genes are TRBV5-6 and TRBJ2-1; D possibly matches TRBD1 or TRBD2 (5 bases each). The sequenced material came from blood. In nucleotides, the CDR3 is TGTGCCAGCAGCTCCAGGGAGAATGAGCAGTTCTTC. It is translated as CASSSRENEQFF.